This T cell receptor (beta chain) was profiled in a study of cytomegalovirus exposure and HLA in healthy donors. It was with 60 Vbeta and 13 Jbeta primers that the PCR ran. The protocol was immunoSEQ multiplex PCR, while the TCRdb copy is restricted to in-frame clones and leaves out a portion. Altogether under 110,000 clones are present, 75% being singletons, with the ten largest covering roughly 2.5%. This clone appeared a single time. Antigen: not known. V was clipped by 0 bases and J by 7 bases; unmatched bases: 8. The germline V gene encodes CDR1 LGHNA and CDR2 YNFKEQ. This CDR3 contains 16 residues. Broader study findings: TCR beta sequences reportedly predicted most subjects' HLA-A and HLA-B alleles accurately. For presence/absence analyses, sequencing depth was assumed to be roughly uniform across donors.

The sequenced material came from PBMCs. The receptor was isolated from a man aged 40-55 years in good health and CMV-seronegative. The chain carries TRBV4-2 and TRBJ2-1; TRBD1 matches at 8 bases. CDR3 bases: TGTGCCAGCAGCCAAGAGTCCAGGGGGCTAAGGAATGAGCAGTTCTTC. It specifies CASSQESRGLRNEQFF.